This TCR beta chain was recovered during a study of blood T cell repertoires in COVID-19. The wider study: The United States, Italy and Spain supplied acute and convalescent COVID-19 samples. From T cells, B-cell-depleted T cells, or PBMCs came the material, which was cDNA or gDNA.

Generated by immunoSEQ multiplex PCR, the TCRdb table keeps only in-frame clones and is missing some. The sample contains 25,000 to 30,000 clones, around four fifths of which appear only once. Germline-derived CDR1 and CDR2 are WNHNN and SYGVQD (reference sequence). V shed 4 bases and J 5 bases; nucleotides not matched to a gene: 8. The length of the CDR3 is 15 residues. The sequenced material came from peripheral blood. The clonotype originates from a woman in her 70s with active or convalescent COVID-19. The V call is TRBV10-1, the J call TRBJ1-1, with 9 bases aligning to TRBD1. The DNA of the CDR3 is TGCGCCAGCAGTGGAGGACAGGGGCTGGGAACTGAAGCTTTCTTT. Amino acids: CASSGGQGLGTEAFF.